Sequencing of this T cell receptor (beta chain) was carried out in a study of cytomegalovirus exposure and HLA in healthy donors (TCRdb year 2017). A note on the overall study: An earlier analysis of more than 550 of the donors reported under 300 Gb of sequence data and 95 million to 130 million unique TCR beta sequences obtained from some 170 million T cells. An early release covering some 640 HLA-typed donors comprised 300 to 350 gigabases of sequencing data and tens of millions of unique TCR sequences. Of the roughly 400 genotyped donors, 65% to 90% were placed in the genetic ancestry cluster associated with self-reported Caucasian donors. The study was designed to test whether signatures of past pathogen exposure could be identified by cataloging public T cell receptors. The study used immunosequencing to profile the T cell repertoires of around 600 subjects and linked those repertoires to cytomegalovirus serostatus. Besides the first cohort of roughly 700 subjects, a separate validation cohort made up of about 120 different subjects was used. To predict cytomegalovirus infection status, the study combined high-throughput TCR immunosequencing, statistical association of individual TCRs with disease status, and machine learning. In a later analysis, previously published TCR beta repertoires from 550 to 700 donors were re-analyzed and high-resolution HLA genotyping was added so that TCR occurrence patterns could be studied. The later analysis used no new phenotypic data to find candidate immune exposures, relying instead on TCR beta sequences and their occurrence across donors. An earlier analysis of 450 to 750 of the donors used high-throughput TCR beta sequencing to judge whether each TCR beta V gene segment behaved as functional or pseudogenic. Donor age, sex, ethnicity and CMV serostatus were compiled together with the repertoire data. A later genetic analysis used genome-wide SNP genotypes for about 60% of the roughly 700 donors, treating that subset as a discovery cohort. Every discovery cohort repertoire had been produced on one sequencing platform. Both class I and class II loci were covered by HLA typing, at four-digit resolution. The number of typed donors differed by locus: about 620-630 for A, B, C, DRB1 and DQB1; some 500 for DQA1; some 590 for DPA1; and 400 to 480 for DPB1. Roughly five DR-DQ haplotypes were handled as single units for association and clustering, since linkage in the cohort was strong. Across around 400 genotyped donors of the cohort, an average of approximately 220,000 unique TCR beta nucleotide sequences per donor were sequenced, and roughly 20% of those sequences were non-productive. Results and caveats for the whole study, not just this receptor: The only immune exposure information available for the cohort was CMV serostatus. Because HLA typing was missing for some donors at each locus, association tests included only the typed subset. In the study, around 150 TCR beta chains were listed as associated with cytomegalovirus. Roughly uniform sequencing depth across donors was assumed in presence/absence analyses, although this assumption may not hold. Approximately 18 rarely observed V segments, including chromosome 9 orphons, were excluded from the earlier analysis of some 590 of the donors because counts were too low. The sequencing pipeline was judged likely to have produced a cluster of highly shared sequence variants as a technical artifact. A later analysis associated 15,000 to 20,000 TCR beta sequences with specific HLA alleles at a false discovery rate of 0.05. This cohort had only TCR beta chains sequenced, and the lack of alpha or paired-chain data limited which features could be detected. A later analysis reported that several top co-occurrence clusters appeared linked to parvovirus B19, influenza, CMV and Epstein-Barr virus. Most TCR sequences were seen in very few donors, while some public TCRs were found in many individuals. When HLA alleles, especially DR and DQ, strongly co-occurred, attributing TCR associations to individual alleles was difficult. Some IMGT-functional V segments, including TRBV6-2 and TRBV6-3, could not be distinguished by the 87-base-pair reads and were therefore excluded. An earlier analysis of around 600 of the donors showed that most TCR beta V segments appeared in productive rearrangements either about 87% or about 30% of the time, which broadly matched IMGT annotations. According to the authors, the approach could potentially be generalized to other disease states and immunological phenotypes. Correlated functional status among segregating V segments might be attributable to linkage disequilibrium, but an unknown experimental factor could not be ruled out. A further reported finding was that TCR beta sequences accurately predicted the HLA-A and HLA-B alleles for most subjects in the first cohort. In a later analysis, HLA-associated TCR beta chains were found to be more clonally expanded and to have lower generation probabilities than equally common non-associated chains. A later analysis found that TCR association rates varied across HLA loci, with DRB1 alleles showing the most associated TCRs and HLA-C alleles the fewest. A later genetic analysis associated a missense DCLRE1C variant with V-gene and J-gene trimming of TCR beta chains, and an independent cohort replicated the association. Compared with the approximately 600-donor mean, donors in an Asian-associated ancestry cluster had fewer N-insertions in productive TCRs, according to a later genetic analysis. In a later analysis, most CMV-associated TCR beta chains were found to appear HLA-restricted, with HLA associations seemingly driven largely by CMV exposure. Three of the identified cytomegalovirus-associated TCR beta chains were confirmed in vitro to be specific for cytomegalovirus antigens. The classifier was reported to diagnose cytomegalovirus status with high specificity and sensitivity in both the original and validation cohorts.

The method behind the library was the immunoSEQ multiplex PCR assay. The multiplex PCR relied on a mix of 60 forward primers for TCR Vbeta segments and 13 reverse primers for TCR Jbeta segments. The CDR3 region of rearranged TCR beta genes was amplified from genomic DNA by a multiplex PCR assay. On the Illumina HiSeq System, the amplified TCR beta libraries were sequenced as 87-base-pair reads. Processing in the source paper ran as follows. A later analysis tallied roughly 80 million unique TCR beta chains across the approximately 670 repertoires, and about 10 million of those chains were shared by two or more donors. Raw reads were error-corrected and collapsed into unique sequences by a nearest-neighbor algorithm in which closely related sequences were merged to remove PCR and sequencing errors. To assign V, D and J gene segments, CDR3 sequences were aligned to IMGT reference sequences. Each retained sequence needed at least a six-nucleotide match to both a V gene segment and a J gene segment. A rearrangement was called productive if the CDR3 had no stop codons and remained in frame with V and J, and every other rearrangement was called non-productive. CDR3 was defined by IMGT convention, running from the second conserved V-encoded cysteine to the conserved J-encoded phenylalanine. The earlier analysis of 500 to 750 of the donors excluded any sequence lacking an unambiguous match to a single V gene segment. In an earlier analysis of several hundred of the donors, V segments were called functional above 56.7% productive rearrangements and were called segregating when the between-donor standard deviation exceeded 5%. A statistical classification framework was developed to diagnose cytomegalovirus status using the catalog of TCR beta chain sequences. In a later analysis, V and J genes were assigned by comparing TCR nucleotide sequences against IMGT/GENE-DB human TR gene sequences. Using the TCRdist pipeline, a later analysis assigned CDR3 sequences along with most-parsimonious VDJ recombination scenarios. A later analysis defined each TCR beta chain by its CDR3 amino acid sequence plus V-gene family, and excluded reads lacking a unique V-gene family. A later analysis removed several hundred highly shared, low-generation-probability nucleotide sequences to deal with suspected cross-contamination and a sequencing artifact. In a later analysis, a clonal expansion index for each public chain was calculated from normalized within-repertoire ranks of inferred template counts. In a later analysis, generation probabilities were computed using a VDJ recombination model fitted to out-of-frame rearrangements, and the results were checked against IGoR. A later analysis scored TCR-TCR, TCR-HLA and TCR-CMV co-occurrence with hypergeometric tests, applying a repertoire-size bias correction to TCR pairs. To estimate false discovery rates, a later analysis permuted the HLA or CMV assignments 20 times. In a later analysis, co-occurring TCRs were grouped with DBSCAN, and TCRdist sequence similarity was added when clustering was performed within HLA-allele-positive subsets. Co-occurrence clustering excluded repertoires with fewer than 30,000 or more than 120,000 public chains, plus five with anomalous nucleotide sharing. TCRdb provides this immuneACCESS table in a form limited to in-frame rearrangements. Some clones are lacking; in checked studies, under half of them reflect an unresolved V gene, and why the rest are absent is not known. V, J and clone size were drawn from that table, and D and trimming were deduced from the DNA. The sample table contains just over 95,000 clones; only one count was recorded for 78% of them. The ten largest clones add up to roughly 4% of the sample.

The cohort consisted of 600 to 700 healthy bone marrow donors. At the time of sampling, every cohort member was nominally healthy, though immune exposures that went unrecorded were likely present. The donor was CMV seropositive and was included in the group of 289 seropositive cohort members. Each donor provided a peripheral blood sample, and peripheral blood mononuclear cells were used for TCR beta sequencing. The Qiagen DNeasy Blood Extraction Kit was used to extract genomic DNA from the blood cell samples. The CDR3 starts with the cysteine, ends with the phenylalanine, and has 14 residues. Only the CDR3 DNA stays, 42 bases, in frame from base 1. The germline V and J ends show losses of 3 bases and 5 bases respectively, and no gene match explains 5 bases of the junction. The germline V gene specifies SGHDN as CDR1 and FVKESK as CDR2. In regard to this clone: The specificity of this receptor is unknown. No qualities accompany the bases; no much larger clone lies one base away.

The specimen sequenced was PBMCs. The sequence joins TRBV14 to TRBJ1-1, with 8 bases aligning to TRBD1. This TCR was recovered from a woman in her forties in good health and CMV-seropositive. At the DNA level, the sequence is TGTGCCAGCAGCCATCGACAGGGGTGGACTGAAGCTTTCTTT. Its coded protein is CASSHRQGWTEAFF.